The 14 T cell receptor beta chains below come from one sample, sequenced in a study of T cell responses to AZD1222 COVID-19 vaccine. This table comes from immunoSEQ multiplex PCR, and its TCRdb copy is limited to in-frame clones, with some not included. The sample has some 140,000 clones, about 87% seen once. Sequences were derived from peripheral blood, sampled on day 0 of AZD1222 vaccination. These receptors originate from an adult in good health.

The J gene is TRBJ2-7, the V gene TRBV18; TRBD1 or TRBD2 may be the D gene (6 bases each). Trimming took off 4 bases at V and 2 bases at J, with 12 bases between the two ends. Germline V gene lookup returns CDR1 KGHSH and CDR2 LQKENI. The CDR3 length is 14 residues. CDR3 bases: TGTGCCAGCTCACGGGGGGCTCAGACCTACGAGCAGTACTTC. Translating gives CASSRGAQTYEQYF.

This sequence joins TRBV19 and TRBJ1-3, with TRBD1 as a possible D gene (6 bases). CDR3 length equals 15 residues. V dropped 6 bases and J dropped 1 base, with 13 bases sitting between them. Germline V gives CDR1 LNHDA, CDR2 SQIVND (reference sequence). CDR3 amino acids: CASSRDRISGNTIYF. The CDR3 bases are TGTGCCAGTAGCAGAGACAGGATTTCTGGAAACACCATATATTTT.

This clone was found once. The chain couples TRBV25-1 to TRBJ1-5; D gene ambiguous. The CDR3 length is 13 residues. The V end lost 1 base, the J end lost 4 bases, and 5 bases lay between the germline ends. Germline loops: CDR1 MGHDK, CDR2 SYGVNS. Written as DNA, the CDR3 is TGTGCCAGCAGTGAATTAGGAAATCAGCCCCAGCATTTT. This codes for CASSELGNQPQHF.

This clone was observed a handful of times. The rearrangement joins TRBV6-5 to TRBJ1-5; D possibly corresponds to TRBD1 (6 bases). CDR3 length: 15 amino acids. Trimming removed 9 bases at V and 6 bases at J, with 21 bases between. Germline lookup yields CDR1 MNHEY and CDR2 SVGAGI. The CDR3 DNA reads as TGTGCCAGTGCTCAAACGGGGGGGGCCAGTCAGCCCCAGCATTTT. This encodes CASAQTGGASQPQHF.

This chain joins TRBV5-5 and TRBJ1-6; 10 bases fit TRBD1. This CDR3 is built from 16 residues. The germline CDR1 and CDR2 sequences are SGHKS and YYEKEE (reference sequence). Losses at the gene ends were 4 bases for V and 4 bases for J; bases not matched to a gene: 5. The CDR3 sequence: CASSETGGRYNSPLHF. DNA for the CDR3: TGTGCCAGCAGCGAGACAGGGGGCAGGTATAATTCACCCCTCCACTTT.

The count of this clone is one. This chain uses TRBV5-5 with TRBJ1-3; D is ambiguous. V was pared by 0 bases and J by 8 bases, with 12 bases between. Germline CDR1 and CDR2: SGHKS and YYEKEE (reference sequence). The CDR3 has 14 residues. The CDR3 loop is CASSLGRLEDTIYF. CDR3 sequence (DNA): TGTGCCAGCAGCTTGGGTAGACTCGAGGACACCATATATTTT.

This chain uses TRBV4-3 with TRBJ2-7, with 9 positions matching TRBD2. CDR3 length equals 17 residues. V shed 1 base, J shed 0 bases, and the junction held 7 bases outside the gene matches. Germline V lookup: CDR1 LGHNA, CDR2 YSLEER. This CDR3 is CASSQGRLAGASYEQYF. The DNA for the CDR3 is TGCGCCAGCAGCCAAGGTCGCTTAGCGGGGGCCTCCTACGAGCAGTACTTC.

The V and J genes are TRBV6-5 and TRBJ2-7; maybe TRBD2 (6 bases). Germline-derived CDR1 and CDR2 are MNHEY and SVGAGI. Trimming cost V 7 bases and J 6 bases, with 10 bases left between them. The CDR3 is 11 residues long. CDR3 in amino acids: CASMEGIEQYF. CDR3 sequence (DNA): TGTGCCAGCATGGAGGGTATCGAGCAGTACTTC.

This clone appeared once. J is TRBJ1-5 and V is TRBV3-1 (or the pseudogene TRBV3-2), with a tentative D call TRBD1 (6 bases). CDR3 length: 17 residues. Germline V CDR1 and CDR2: LGHDT, YNNKEL (reference sequence). V was cut by 2 bases and J by 10 bases, with 24 bases left in between. The CDR3, as DNA: TGTGCCAGCAGCCAAAGGTCCCCAGGGGACACCCCCGATCCCCAGCATTTT. Its translation: CASSQRSPGDTPDPQHF.

V gene TRBV14 combines with J gene TRBJ2-1, with 16 bases fitting TRBD2. This CDR3 comprises 18 residues. Germline CDR1 SGHDN, CDR2 FVKESK. V lost 7 bases, J lost 3 bases, and 9 bases stayed unmatched. CDR3 nucleotide sequence: TGTGCCAGCAAACCGGGACTAGCGGGGGGGAGACGCTACAATGAGCAGTTCTTC. Its translation: CASKPGLAGGRRYNEQFF.

V usage is TRBV4-1 and J usage is TRBJ1-5, with D hard to call. The V end lost 1 base, the J end lost 1 base, and 11 bases lay between the germline ends. The CDR3 extends over 16 amino acids. The germline CDR1 and CDR2 sequences are MGHRA and YSYEKL. CDR3 in amino acids: CASSQGTIQSNQPQHF. The CDR3 bases are TGCGCCAGCAGCCAAGGGACGATCCAAAGCAATCAGCCCCAGCATTTT.

The genes are TRBV19 and TRBJ1-1, with D perhaps TRBD1 (6 bases). V gave up 8 bases and J gave up 4 bases, with 11 bases separating them. The V gene's germline CDR1 is LNHDA and CDR2 SQIVND (reference sequence). This CDR3 is built from 12 residues. This CDR3 is CASQKGGTEAFF. CDR3 in DNA: TGTGCCAGTCAGAAGGGGGGCACTGAAGCTTTCTTT.

This clone was picked up a small number of times. The chain is built from TRBV10-2 and TRBJ2-7; a possible D gene is TRBD1 (5 bases). The CDR3 runs to 15 residues. The V end was cut by 6 bases, the J end by 0 bases, with 15 bases between. Germline loops: CDR1 WSHSY, CDR2 SAAADI. In DNA, the CDR3 is TGCGCCAGCAGGGTAGGGGCCTCTTCCTCCTACGAGCAGTACTTC. Its protein is CASRVGASSSYEQYF.

V usage is TRBV6-5 and J usage is TRBJ1-1; TRBD1 matches 7 bases. With V trimmed by 7 bases and J by 2 bases, 7 bases remained unmatched. CDR3 length: 14 residues. Germline CDR1 reads MNHEY; CDR2 reads SVGAGI. CDR3 nucleotide sequence: TGTGCCAGCAACCCGACAGGGCCAAACACTGAAGCTTTCTTT. Its protein product is CASNPTGPNTEAFF.